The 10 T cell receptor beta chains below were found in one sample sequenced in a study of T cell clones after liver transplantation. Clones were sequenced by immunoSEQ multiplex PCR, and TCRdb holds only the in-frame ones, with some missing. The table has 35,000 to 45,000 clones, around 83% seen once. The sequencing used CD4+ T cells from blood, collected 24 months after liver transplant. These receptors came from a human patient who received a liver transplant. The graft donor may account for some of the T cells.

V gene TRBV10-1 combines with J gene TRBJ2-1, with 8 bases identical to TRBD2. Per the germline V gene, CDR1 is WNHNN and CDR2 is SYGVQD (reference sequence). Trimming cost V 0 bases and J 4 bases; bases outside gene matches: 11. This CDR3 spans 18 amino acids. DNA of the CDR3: TGCGCCAGCAGTGAGTCAGTCCCAGCACTAGCGGTTTACAATGAGCAGTTCTTC. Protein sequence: CASSESVPALAVYNEQFF.

CDR3 protein: CASSARDRGRDGYTF. CDR3 coding DNA: TGTGCCAGCTCGGCTCGGGACAGGGGGCGTGATGGCTACACCTTC. The rearrangement joins TRBV18 to TRBJ1-2; 12 bases are shared with TRBD1. The ends lost 6 bases at V and 6 bases at J; junction bases unmatched: 8. CDR3 length equals 15 residues. Germline-derived CDR1 and CDR2 are KGHSH and LQKENI.

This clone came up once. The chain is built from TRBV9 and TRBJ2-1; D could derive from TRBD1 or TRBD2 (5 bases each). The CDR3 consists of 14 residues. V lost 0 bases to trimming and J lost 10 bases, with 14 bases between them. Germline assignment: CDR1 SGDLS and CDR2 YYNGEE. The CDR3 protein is CASSVGPPRGEQFF. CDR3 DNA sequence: TGTGCCAGCAGCGTAGGACCTCCGAGGGGCGAGCAGTTCTTC.

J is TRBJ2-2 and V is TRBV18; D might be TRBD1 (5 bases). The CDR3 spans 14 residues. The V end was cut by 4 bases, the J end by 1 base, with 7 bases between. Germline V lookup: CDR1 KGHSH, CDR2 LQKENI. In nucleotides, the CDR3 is TGTGCCAGCTCACTCCAGGGGAACACCGGGGAGCTGTTTTTT. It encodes CASSLQGNTGELFF.

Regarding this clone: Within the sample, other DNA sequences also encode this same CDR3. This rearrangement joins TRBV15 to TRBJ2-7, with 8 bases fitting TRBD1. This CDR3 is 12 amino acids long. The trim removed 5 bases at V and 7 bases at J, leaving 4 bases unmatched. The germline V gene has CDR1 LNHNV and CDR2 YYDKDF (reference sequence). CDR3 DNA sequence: TGTGCCACCAGCGCTAACAGGGGGGAGCAGTACTTC. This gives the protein CATSANRGEQYF. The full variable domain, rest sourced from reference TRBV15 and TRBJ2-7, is DAMVIQNPRYQVTQFGKPVTLSCSQTLNHNVMYWYQQKSSQAPKLLFHYYDKDFNNEADTPDNFQSRRPNTSFCFLDIRSPGLGDTAMYLCATSANRGEQYFGPGTRLTVT.

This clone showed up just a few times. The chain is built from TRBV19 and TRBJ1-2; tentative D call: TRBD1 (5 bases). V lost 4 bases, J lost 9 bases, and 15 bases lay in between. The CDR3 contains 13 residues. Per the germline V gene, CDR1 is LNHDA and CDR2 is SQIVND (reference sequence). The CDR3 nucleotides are TGTGCCAGTAGTAGGTGGGGCGATGGTCGCTACACCTTC. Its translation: CASSRWGDGRYTF.

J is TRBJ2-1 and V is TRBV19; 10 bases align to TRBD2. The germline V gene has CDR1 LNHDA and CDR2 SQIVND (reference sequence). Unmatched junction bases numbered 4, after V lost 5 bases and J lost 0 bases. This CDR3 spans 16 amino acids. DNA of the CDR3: TGTGCCAGTAGTTGGCCTAGCGGGAGCTCCTACAATGAGCAGTTCTTC. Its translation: CASSWPSGSSYNEQFF.

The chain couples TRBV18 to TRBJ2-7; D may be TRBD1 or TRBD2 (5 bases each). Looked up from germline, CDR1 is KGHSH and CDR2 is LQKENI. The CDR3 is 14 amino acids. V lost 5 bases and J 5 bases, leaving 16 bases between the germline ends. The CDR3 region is CASSFGTLENEQYF. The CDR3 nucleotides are TGTGCCAGCTCATTCGGGACCCTAGAGAACGAGCAGTACTTC.

In DNA, the CDR3 is TGTGCCAGCAGCTTGGGCGGGAGAGCTAGCACAGATACGCAGTATTTT. Protein: CASSLGGRASTDTQYF. V is TRBV5-4 and J is TRBJ2-3; 7 bases fit TRBD2. The germline CDR1 and CDR2 sequences are SGHNT and YYREEE (reference sequence). The CDR3 has 16 amino acids. V dropped 0 bases and J dropped 0; count of bases not matched to a gene: 4.

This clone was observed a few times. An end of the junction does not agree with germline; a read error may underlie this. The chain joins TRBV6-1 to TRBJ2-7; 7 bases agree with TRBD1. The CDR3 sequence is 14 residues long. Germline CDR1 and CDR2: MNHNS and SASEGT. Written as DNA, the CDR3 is TGTGCCAGCAGTGAAGCGGGACAGCTCTACGGGCAGTACTTC. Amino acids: CASSEAGQLYGQYF.